This is a list of T cell receptor beta chains from one sample in a study of cytomegalovirus exposure and HLA in healthy donors. The assay was immunoSEQ multiplex PCR, and TCRdb's table has in-frame clones only and misses some. This table has roughly 90,000 clones, around three quarters appearing once. Sample: PBMCs. The receptors derive from a woman aged 35 to 49 in good health and CMV-seropositive. Both conserved end residues are part of each CDR3. The D gene is left open where the match is weak. Clone size is shown for a subset of rows, as once, few, many or a class of expanded clone.

>TRBJ2-3|-|TRBD1|TRBV11-2
TGTGCCAGCAGCATTGGGACAGGGGGCACAGATACGCAGTATTTT
CASSIGTGGTDTQYF
>TRBJ2-3|-|TRBD2|TRBV9
TGTGCCAGCAACCCGAGCGGGGGCCCAGATACGCAGTATTTT
CASNPSGGPDTQYF
>TRBJ1-5|-|TRBD1|TRBV28
TGTGCCAGCAGTGGTGGGCAGGGGGGTCATCAGCCCCAGCATTTT
CASSGGQGGHQPQHF
>TRBJ2-7|-|TRBD1|TRBV7-2
TGTGCCAGCAGCGTCAATCAGGGACAGAGCTCCTACGAGCAGTACTTC
CASSVNQGQSSYEQYF
>TRBJ2-1|-|TRBD1|TRBV13
TGTGCCAGCAGCTATACCGGGACAGGGGGCCTCAGCTACAATGAGCAGTTCTTC
CASSYTGTGGLSYNEQFF
>TRBJ2-3|-|-|TRBV11-3
TGTGCCAGCAGCTTAAGTCGAGGGTCAGATACGCAGTATTTT
CASSLSRGSDTQYF
>TRBJ2-3|-|-|TRBV7-2
TGTGCCAGCAGCTCGTATAGCGATACGCAGTATTTT
CASSSYSDTQYF
>TRBJ2-1|-|-|TRBV5-1
TGCGCCAGCAGCTTATCAGGGGATTGGAATGAGCAGTTCTTC
CASSLSGDWNEQFF
>TRBJ2-2|-|TRBD1|TRBV30
TGTGCCTGCGGACAGGGTCACGGGGAGCTGTTTTTT
CACGQGHGELFF
>TRBJ2-2|-|-|TRBV9
TGTGCCAGCAGCGTAGATGAGCGGGGGGAGCTGTTTTTT
CASSVDERGELFF
>TRBJ2-2|-|-|TRBV5-1
TGCGCCAGCGGTGAATGGCTCAGTAACACCGGGGAGCTGTTTTTT
CASGEWLSNTGELFF
>TRBJ2-1|-|-|TRBV27
TGTGCCAGCAGTCCCCCAACCTTTACAACAAACAATGAGCAGTTCTTC
CASSPPTFTTNNEQFF
>TRBJ1-3|-|-|TRBV23-1
TGCGCCAGCAGTTGGCACAGGAGAAACACCATATATTTT
CASSWHRRNTIYF
>TRBJ2-3|-|-|TRBV11-3
TGTGCCAGCAGCTCTATCAGGGATCTAGATACGCAGTATTTT
CASSSIRDLDTQYF
>TRBJ2-4|once|TRBD1|TRBV6-5
TGTGCCAGCAGTCTTACAGGGGGAAACATTCAGTACTTC
CASSLTGGNIQYF
>TRBJ1-4|-|-|TRBV9
TGTGCCAGCAGCGACGCTCTAGGGGAACTGTTTTTT
CASSDALGELFF
>TRBJ2-1|medium-sized|TRBD2|TRBV4-3
TGCGCCAGCAGCCAAGAACTAGCGGGAGTTGACAATGAGCAGTTCTTC
CASSQELAGVDNEQFF
>TRBJ1-5|-|-|TRBV7-6
TGTGCCAGCAGCTTAGCCGCGGGGGCTCAGCCCCAGCATTTT
CASSLAAGAQPQHF
>TRBJ2-2|-|TRBD1|TRBV27
TGTGCCAGCAGCCCCACAGGGGCGTACACCGGGGAGCTGTTTTTT
CASSPTGAYTGELFF
>TRBJ2-1|-|-|TRBV21-1
TGTGCCAGCAGCAAAGCGCTTTGGCGGGAGGGGCCCTTCAGCTCCTACAATGAGCAGTTCTTC
CASSKALWREGPFSSYNEQFF
>TRBJ2-5|-|TRBD2|TRBV7-9
TGTGCCAGCAGCTTAGGGGAGGGCAGAGAGACCCAGTACTTC
CASSLGEGRETQYF
>TRBJ1-4|-|TRBD1|TRBV10-1
TGCGCCAGCAGGCCGCCGGGACAGGGTAATGAAAAACTGTTTTTT
CASRPPGQGNEKLFF
>TRBJ2-3|-|TRBD1|TRBV27
TGTGCCAGCAGTCAAGGGACAGGGGTAGATACGCAGTATTTT
CASSQGTGVDTQYF
>TRBJ2-7|few|-|TRBV4-3
TGCGCCAGCAGCCCCGGCGGTAGGTCCTACGAGCAGTACTTC
CASSPGGRSYEQYF
>TRBJ1-1|-|-|TRBV7-9
TGTGCCAGCAGCTTCAGCGACACTGAAGCTTTCTTT
CASSFSDTEAFF
>TRBJ2-7|few|TRBD2|TRBV5-4
TGTGCCAGCAGCTCCTTTGGGGGAGGGGCCTACGAGCAGTACTTC
CASSSFGGGAYEQYF
>TRBJ2-5|few|TRBD2|TRBV10-3
TGTGCCATCAGTGGCTCCTCGGGACTAGCGGGAGGGGGAGAGACCCAGTACTTC
CAISGSSGLAGGGETQYF
>TRBJ2-5|-|-|TRBV28
TGTGCCAGCAGTTTCGGGGAAGTTTACCAGTACTTC
CASSFGEVYQYF
>TRBJ2-5|-|-|TRBV4-3
TGCGCCAGCAGCCAAGGGAGGTATGGCCATTACCAAGAGACCCAGTACTTC
CASSQGRYGHYQETQYF
>TRBJ2-5|-|-|TRBV21-1
TGTGCCAGCAGCAAACTCTTCGCCGTGTGGCGGGAGGGCCGAGAGACCCAGTACTTC
CASSKLFAVWREGRETQYF
>TRBJ1-2|-|TRBD1|TRBV30
TGTGCCTGGGATCAGGGGGCTAACTATGGCTACACCTTC
CAWDQGANYGYTF
>TRBJ2-1|-|-|TRBV6-7
TGTGCCAGCACCTCTTCGGATGAGCAGTTCTTC
CASTSSDEQFF
>TRBJ2-7|-|-|TRBV5-8
TGTGCCAGCAGCATATTCTACGAGCAGTACTTC
CASSIFYEQYF
>TRBJ2-7|-|TRBD1|TRBV6-6
TGTGCCAGCAGTCCTGACAGGGGGGAGCAGTACTTC
CASSPDRGEQYF
>TRBJ2-3|few|TRBD2|TRBV6-1
TGTGCCAGCAGTGAATCGGCGGGAGGAGGGGATACGCAGTATTTT
CASSESAGGGDTQYF
>TRBJ1-1|few|-|TRBV18
TGTGCCAGCTCACTAGAGGAAAGGATCGGAGCTTTCTTT
CASSLEERIGAFF
>TRBJ2-1|-|-|TRBV6-4
TGTGCCAGCAGTCAGGACTCCTCGGGCTACAATGAGCAGTTCTTC
CASSQDSSGYNEQFF